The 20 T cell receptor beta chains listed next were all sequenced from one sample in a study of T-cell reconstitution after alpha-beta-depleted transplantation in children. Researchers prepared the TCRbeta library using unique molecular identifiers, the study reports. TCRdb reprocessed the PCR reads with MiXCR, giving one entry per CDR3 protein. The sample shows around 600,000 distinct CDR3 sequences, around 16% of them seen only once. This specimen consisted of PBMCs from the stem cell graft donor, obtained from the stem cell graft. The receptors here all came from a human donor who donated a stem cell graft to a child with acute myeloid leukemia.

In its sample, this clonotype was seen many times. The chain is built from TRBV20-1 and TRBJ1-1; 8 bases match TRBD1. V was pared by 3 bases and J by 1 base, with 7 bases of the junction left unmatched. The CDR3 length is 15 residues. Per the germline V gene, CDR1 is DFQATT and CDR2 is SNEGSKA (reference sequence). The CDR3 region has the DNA TGCAGTGCTAGGGGGACAGGAGCCTCGAACACTGAAGCTTTCTTT. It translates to CSARGTGASNTEAFF.

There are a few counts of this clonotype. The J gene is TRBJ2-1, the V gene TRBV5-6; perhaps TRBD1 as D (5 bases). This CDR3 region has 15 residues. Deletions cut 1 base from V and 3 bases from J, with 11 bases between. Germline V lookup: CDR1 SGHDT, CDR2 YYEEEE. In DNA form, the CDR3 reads TGTGCCAGCAGCTTGCCGCAGGGTAACTACAATGAGCAGTTCTTC. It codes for CASSLPQGNYNEQFF.

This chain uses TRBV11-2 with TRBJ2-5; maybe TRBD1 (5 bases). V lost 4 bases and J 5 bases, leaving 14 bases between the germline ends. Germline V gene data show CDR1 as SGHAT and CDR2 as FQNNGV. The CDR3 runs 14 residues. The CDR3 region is CASSWGRNGETQYF. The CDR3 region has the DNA TGTGCCAGCAGCTGGGGCCGTAACGGGGAGACCCAGTACTTC.

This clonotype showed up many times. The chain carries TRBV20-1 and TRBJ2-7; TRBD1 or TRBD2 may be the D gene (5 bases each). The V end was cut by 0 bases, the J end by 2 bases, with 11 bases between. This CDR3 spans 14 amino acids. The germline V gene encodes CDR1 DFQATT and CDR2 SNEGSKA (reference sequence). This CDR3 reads CSARDWGTAYEQYF. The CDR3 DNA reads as TGCAGTGCTAGAGATTGGGGGACCGCCTACGAGCAGTACTTC.

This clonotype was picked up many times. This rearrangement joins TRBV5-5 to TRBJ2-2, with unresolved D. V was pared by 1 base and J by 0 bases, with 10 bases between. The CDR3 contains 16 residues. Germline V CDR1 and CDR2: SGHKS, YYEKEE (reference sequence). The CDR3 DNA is TGTGCCAGCAGCTTGTGGCTGCCGACGAACACCGGGGAGCTGTTTTTT. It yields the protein CASSLWLPTNTGELFF.

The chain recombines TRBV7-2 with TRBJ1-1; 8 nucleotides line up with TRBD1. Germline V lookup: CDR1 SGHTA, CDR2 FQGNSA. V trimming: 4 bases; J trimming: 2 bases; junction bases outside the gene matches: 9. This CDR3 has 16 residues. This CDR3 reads CASSSRTGRVNTEAFF. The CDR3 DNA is TGTGCCAGCAGCTCAAGGACAGGGCGGGTAAACACTGAAGCTTTCTTT.

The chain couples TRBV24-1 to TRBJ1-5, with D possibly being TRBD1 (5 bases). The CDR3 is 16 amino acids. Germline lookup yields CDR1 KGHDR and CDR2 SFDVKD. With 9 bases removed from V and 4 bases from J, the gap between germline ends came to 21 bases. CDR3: CATSSGGRRGNQPQHF. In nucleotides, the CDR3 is TGTGCCACCTCATCCGGGGGTCGAAGGGGTAATCAGCCCCAGCATTTT.

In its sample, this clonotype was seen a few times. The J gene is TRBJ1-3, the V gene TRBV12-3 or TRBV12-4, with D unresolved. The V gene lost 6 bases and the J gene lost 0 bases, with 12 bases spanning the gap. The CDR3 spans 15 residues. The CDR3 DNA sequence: TGTGCCAGCAGCTTTGCAGACCGCTCTGGAAACACCATATATTTT. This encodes CASSFADRSGNTIYF.

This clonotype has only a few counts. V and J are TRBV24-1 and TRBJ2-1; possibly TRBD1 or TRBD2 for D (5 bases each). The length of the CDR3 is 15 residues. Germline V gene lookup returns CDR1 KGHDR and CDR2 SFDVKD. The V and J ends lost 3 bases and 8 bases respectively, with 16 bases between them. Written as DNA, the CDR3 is TGTGCCACCAGTGATCCGGGACGTTCCCTCTATGAGCAGTTCTTC. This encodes CATSDPGRSLYEQFF.

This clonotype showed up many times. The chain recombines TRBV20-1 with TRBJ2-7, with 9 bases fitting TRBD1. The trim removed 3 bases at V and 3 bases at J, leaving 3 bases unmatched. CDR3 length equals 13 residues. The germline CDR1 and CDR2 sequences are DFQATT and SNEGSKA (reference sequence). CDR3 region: CSARWDRDYEQYV. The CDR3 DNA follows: TGCAGTGCTAGGTGGGACAGGGACTACGAGCAGTACGTC.

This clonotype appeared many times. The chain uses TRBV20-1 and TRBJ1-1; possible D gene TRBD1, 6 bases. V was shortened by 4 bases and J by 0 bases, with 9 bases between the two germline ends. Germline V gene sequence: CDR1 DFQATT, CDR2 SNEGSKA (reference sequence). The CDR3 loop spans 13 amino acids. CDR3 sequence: CSAMRGMNTEAFF. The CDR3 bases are TGCAGTGCTATGAGGGGGATGAACACTGAAGCTTTCTTT.

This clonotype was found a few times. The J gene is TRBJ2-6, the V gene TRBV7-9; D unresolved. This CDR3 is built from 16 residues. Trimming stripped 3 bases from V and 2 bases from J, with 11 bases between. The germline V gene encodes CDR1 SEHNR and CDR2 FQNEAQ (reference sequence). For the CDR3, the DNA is TGTGCCAGCAGCTTCGCCTCAGAGCCTGGGGCCAACGTCCTGACTTTC. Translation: CASSFASEPGANVLTF.

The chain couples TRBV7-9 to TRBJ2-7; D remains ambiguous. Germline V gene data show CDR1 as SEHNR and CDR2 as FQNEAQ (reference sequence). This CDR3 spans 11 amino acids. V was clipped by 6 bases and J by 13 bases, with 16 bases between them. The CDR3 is CASSPGLEAYF. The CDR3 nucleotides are TGTGCCAGCAGTCCCGGTCTTGAGGCATACTTC.

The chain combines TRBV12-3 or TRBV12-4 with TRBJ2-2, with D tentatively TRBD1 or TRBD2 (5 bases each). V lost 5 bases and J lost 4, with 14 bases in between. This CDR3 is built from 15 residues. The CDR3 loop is CASSTGRTGTGELFF. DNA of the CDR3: TGTGCCAGCAGTACGGGACGGACGGGCACCGGGGAGCTGTTTTTT.

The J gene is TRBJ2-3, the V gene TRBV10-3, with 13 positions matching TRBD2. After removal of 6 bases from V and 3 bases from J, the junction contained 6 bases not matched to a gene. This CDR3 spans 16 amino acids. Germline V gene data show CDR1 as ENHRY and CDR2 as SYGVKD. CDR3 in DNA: TGTGCCATCAGGGAGACTAGCGGGGGGCCAACAGATACGCAGTATTTT. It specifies CAIRETSGGPTDTQYF.

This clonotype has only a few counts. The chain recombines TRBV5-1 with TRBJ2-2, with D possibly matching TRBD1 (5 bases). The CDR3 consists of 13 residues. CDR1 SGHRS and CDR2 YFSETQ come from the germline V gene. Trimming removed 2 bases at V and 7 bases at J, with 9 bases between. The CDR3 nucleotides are TGCGCCAGCAGCTTCGTAGGGGACGGGGAGCTGTTTTTT. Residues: CASSFVGDGELFF.

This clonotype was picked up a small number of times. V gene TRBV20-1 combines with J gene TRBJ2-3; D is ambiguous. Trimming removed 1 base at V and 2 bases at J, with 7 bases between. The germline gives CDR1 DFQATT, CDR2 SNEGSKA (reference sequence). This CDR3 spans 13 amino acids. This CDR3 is CSARGAYTDTQYF. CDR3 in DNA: TGCAGTGCTAGAGGGGCGTACACAGATACGCAGTATTTT.

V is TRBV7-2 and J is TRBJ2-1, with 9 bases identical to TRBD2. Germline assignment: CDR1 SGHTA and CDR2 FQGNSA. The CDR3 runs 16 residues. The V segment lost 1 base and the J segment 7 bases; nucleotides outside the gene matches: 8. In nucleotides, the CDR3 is TGTGCCAGCAGCTTAGTACCGACTAGCGGTTGGAATGAGCAGTTCTTC. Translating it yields CASSLVPTSGWNEQFF.

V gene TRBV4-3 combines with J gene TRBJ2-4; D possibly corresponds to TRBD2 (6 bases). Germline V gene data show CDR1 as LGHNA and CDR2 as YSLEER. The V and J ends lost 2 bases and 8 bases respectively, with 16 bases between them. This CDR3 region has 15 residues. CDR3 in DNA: TGCGCCAGCAGCCAAAACCCGGGGACTGAGGACATTCAGTACTTC. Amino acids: CASSQNPGTEDIQYF.

The CDR3 reads CASSFVPSGGYTF. The CDR3 nucleotides are TGTGCCAGCAGTTTTGTACCCAGCGGGGGCTACACCTTC. J is TRBJ1-2 and V is TRBV12-3 or TRBV12-4; D ambiguous. The CDR3 loop spans 13 amino acids. Trimming cost V 3 bases and J 8 bases, with 13 bases left between them.